This T cell receptor beta chain was captured in a study of post-analysis software for immune sequencing data. Findings and caveats of the study: Controls had lower frequencies than patients of a few TRBV segments, which included TRBV5-6, TRBV5-1 and TRBV20-1. Samples from one preparation batch, clustered by F measure, grouped strongly together. Compared against controls, patients with multiple sclerosis displayed significantly lower normalized Chao1 diversity.

Trimming removed 3 bases at V and 2 bases at J, with 14 bases between. CDR3 length equals 15 residues. Unique molecular identifiers featured in each of the TCR beta cDNA libraries. Starting from around 0.96 to 9.9 million T cells, the study yielded approximately 460,000 cDNA molecules. TCRdb recomputed calls from the PCR reads with MiXCR, one row per CDR3 protein. The sample has more than 350,000 distinct CDR3 sequences; 39% are singletons. This clonotype was observed a handful of times. Its target is unknown. This receptor was taken from a girl aged 2 to 10 with multiple sclerosis. The sequenced material came from blood. V is TRBV12-3 or TRBV12-4 and J is TRBJ2-7, with a weak D call TRBD2 (7 bases). CDR3 region: CASSFRGAGPYEQYF. CDR3 DNA: TGTGCCAGCAGTTTCCGGGGGGCGGGGCCCTACGAGCAGTACTTC.